The 23 T cell receptor beta chains below all came from one sample that was sequenced in a study of early T cells in non-severe SARS-CoV-2 infection. TCRdb analysed the 5' RACE reads with MiXCR anew, one entry per CDR3 protein. Found here are 30,000 to 40,000 distinct CDR3 sequences, less than 7% of them singletons; the top ten hold 3.5% to 4.5%. Sequenced material: whole blood, taken at baseline. The receptors originated from an adult who was a healthcare worker with PCR-confirmed SARS-CoV-2 infection or an uninfected control (not recorded which).

In DNA form, the CDR3 reads TGTGCTAGTGGTCCTCCCCTCTCCAATCACCCCTATGGCTACACCTTC. It yields the protein CASGPPLSNHPYGYTF. The chain recombines TRBV12-5 with TRBJ1-2; no firm D call. The germline V and J ends were trimmed by 5 bases and 4 bases, with 20 bases remaining between them. This CDR3 contains 16 residues. The V gene's germline CDR1 is LGHNT and CDR2 FRNRAP.

This clonotype has ten or more counts. The chain carries TRBV6-1 and TRBJ2-1, with D perhaps matching TRBD2 (5 bases). CDR1 and CDR2 (germline): MNHNS, SASEGT. The V end lost 11 bases, the J end lost 3 bases, and 26 bases lay between the germline ends. The CDR3 is 17 residues long. The CDR3 here is CACQWESRARNYNEQFF. In DNA form, the CDR3 reads TGTGCCTGCCAGTGGGAGTCCAGAGCTCGAAACTACAATGAGCAGTTCTTC.

V is TRBV6-6 and J is TRBJ2-4; TRBD1 aligns across 9 bases. In germline, CDR1 is MNHNY, CDR2 SVGAGI (reference sequence). Trimming at V came to 4 bases and at J to 5 bases, leaving 6 bases not matched to a gene. The CDR3 sequence is 15 residues long. The chain's CDR3 is CASSSTGGDQNIQYF. The CDR3, as DNA: TGTGCCAGCAGTTCGACAGGGGGAGACCAAAACATTCAGTACTTC.

This clonotype showed up many times. The chain employs TRBV5-1 and TRBJ2-2; TRBD1 aligns across 7 bases. V lost 2 bases to trimming and J lost 6 bases; unmatched junction nucleotides: 4. Germline loops: CDR1 SGHRS, CDR2 YFSETQ. CDR3 length equals 14 residues. CDR3 DNA sequence: TGCGCCAGCAGCTTTGCCCAGGGGGCCGGGGAGCTGTTTTTT. Amino acids: CASSFAQGAGELFF. Variable domain in full (rest from reference TRBV5-1 and TRBJ2-2): KAGVTQTPRYLIKTRGQQVTLSCSPISGHRSVSWYQQTPGQGLQFLFEYFSETQRNKGNFPGRFSGRQFSNSRSEMNVSTLELGDSALYLCASSFAQGAGELFFGEGSRLTVL.

The CDR3 DNA sequence: TGTGCCAGCAAGGAGGGCGGGACGATCGAGCAGTACTTC. Translated: CASKEGGTIEQYF. The genes are TRBV6-2 or TRBV6-3 and TRBJ2-7, with D maybe TRBD2 (6 bases). The CDR3 is 13 amino acids. Germline V CDR1 and CDR2: MNHEY, SVGEGT. V dropped 7 bases and J dropped 6 bases, with 16 bases sitting between them.

The genes are TRBV7-9 and TRBJ2-7; the D call may be TRBD1 or TRBD2 (5 bases each). Trimming removed 5 bases from V and 5 bases from J, with 13 bases in between. The CDR3 runs to 13 residues. Germline V gene sequence: CDR1 SEHNR, CDR2 FQNEAQ (reference sequence). This CDR3 reads CASSPPGPHEQYF. DNA for the CDR3: TGTGCCAGCAGCCCTCCGGGGCCCCACGAGCAGTACTTC.

This clonotype occurred many times. This chain joins TRBV6-6 and TRBJ1-5; D is unclear. Germline V gene lookup returns CDR1 MNHNY and CDR2 SVGAGI (reference sequence). The V and J ends lost 0 bases and 8 bases respectively, with 14 bases between them. CDR3 length equals 15 residues. CDR3 DNA: TGTGCCAGCAGTTACTCGAGGTTTCCTCGCAAGCCCCAGCATTTT. This sequence encodes CASSYSRFPRKPQHF.

This clonotype was seen many times. This sequence joins TRBV7-6 and TRBJ1-1; D unresolved. Trimming pared 7 bases from V and 4 bases from J, leaving 13 bases between. This CDR3 comprises 13 residues. Germline V CDR1 and CDR2: SGHVS, FNYEAQ. The CDR3 DNA follows: TGTGCCAGCACCCTTCGGGGTGGCACTGAAGCTTTCTTT. Residues: CASTLRGGTEAFF.

This clonotype was counted a few times. V is TRBV4-1 and J is TRBJ2-7, with 9 bases fitting TRBD1. V was clipped by 1 base and J by 2 bases; unmatched bases: 6. The CDR3 has 16 residues. Germline V gene data show CDR1 as MGHRA and CDR2 as YSYEKL. This chain's CDR3 is CASSQGGDRVTYEQYF. The DNA of the CDR3 is TGCGCCAGCAGCCAAGGGGGGGACAGGGTAACCTACGAGCAGTACTTC.

The V gene is TRBV6-5, the J gene TRBJ1-1, with 7 bases identical to TRBD1. The CDR3 is 13 amino acids. Germline assignment: CDR1 MNHEY and CDR2 SVGAGI. Trimming at V came to 5 bases and at J to 5 bases, leaving 5 bases not matched to a gene. The DNA for the CDR3 is TGTGCCAGCAGTGACGGGACAGTGACTGAAGCTTTCTTT. Translated, it gives CASSDGTVTEAFF.

This clonotype occurred many times. The chain links TRBV18 to TRBJ2-5; D is unclear. Trimming stripped 3 bases from V and 5 bases from J, with 7 bases between. The CDR3 sequence is 12 residues long. Germline loops: CDR1 KGHSH, CDR2 LQKENI. CDR3 nucleotide sequence: TGTGCCAGCTCACCGACGAGGGAGACCCAGTACTTC. Protein sequence: CASSPTRETQYF.

This chain connects TRBV4-1 to TRBJ2-1; TRBD1 agrees at 7 bases. CDR1 and CDR2 from the germline V gene are MGHRA and YSYEKL. The CDR3 consists of 14 residues. J lost 7 bases, V lost 3 bases, and 6 bases had no gene match. Here the CDR3 reads CASSQFDRANEQFF. The CDR3 bases are TGCGCCAGCAGCCAGTTCGACAGGGCGAATGAGCAGTTCTTC.

This clonotype was counted many times. V usage is TRBV12-2 and J usage is TRBJ2-2; TRBD2, as called in the table, went unchecked against the DNA. TRBV12-2 counts as a pseudogene. CDR3 length equals 16 residues. Here the CDR3 reads CASRLICARLAGELFF. In DNA form, the CDR3 reads TGTGCAAGTCGCTTAATCTGCGCTAGGTTGGCCGGGGAGCTGTTTTTT.

This clonotype was counted a few times. The rearrangement links TRBV7-2 to TRBJ1-5; TRBD1 matches 7 bases. The V and J ends lost 3 bases and 1 base, in that order; junction bases with no gene match: 3. Germline V gives CDR1 SGHTA, CDR2 FQGNSA. The CDR3 has 15 residues. DNA for the CDR3: TGTGCCAGCAGCTTGGCAGGGGGGAGCAATCAGCCCCAGCATTTT. Translation: CASSLAGGSNQPQHF. Full variable domain (rest looked up from reference TRBV7-2 and TRBJ1-5): GAGVSQSPSNKVTEKGKDVELRCDPISGHTALYWYRQSLGQGLEFLIYFQGNSAPDKSGLPSDRFSAERTGGSVSTLTIQRTQQEDSAVYLCASSLAGGSNQPQHFGDGTRLSIL.

The chain couples TRBV10-3 to TRBJ2-5, with 9 bases matching TRBD2. The CDR3 is 17 residues long. After removal of 7 bases from V and 2 bases from J, the junction contained 14 bases not matched to a gene. Germline-derived CDR1 and CDR2 are ENHRY and SYGVKD. In nucleotides, the CDR3 is TGTGCCATCATGAAAGGAGCTAGCGGGGTCGCACAAGAGACCCAGTACTTC. It translates to CAIMKGASGVAQETQYF.

This clonotype was observed at least ten times. The J gene is TRBJ2-3, the V gene TRBV30; 10 positions match TRBD2. The CDR3 covers 15 residues. With 6 bases clipped from V and 7 bases from J, the junction kept 13 bases outside the gene matches. From germline, CDR1 is GTSNPN and CDR2 SVGIG (reference sequence). CDR3 in amino acids: CACLPERGGLHTQYF. The CDR3 region has the DNA TGTGCCTGCCTCCCGGAGCGGGGGGGCCTACATACGCAGTATTTT.

This clonotype was observed at least ten times. The V and J genes are TRBV6-6 and TRBJ2-1; D possibly corresponds to TRBD2 (5 bases). The V gene's germline CDR1 is MNHNY and CDR2 SVGAGI (reference sequence). The CDR3 contains 16 residues. Deletions cut 0 bases from V and 3 bases from J, with 12 bases between. The CDR3 bases are TGTGCCAGCAGTTACTCGAGAGGGCAGTTCTACAATGAGCAGTTCTTC. Amino acids: CASSYSRGQFYNEQFF.

This clonotype appeared many times. The chain carries TRBV10-2 and TRBJ1-2; no clear D gene. The CDR3 loop spans 14 amino acids. CDR1 is WSHSY and CDR2 is SAAADI in the germline V gene. The V and J ends lost 10 bases and 2 bases respectively, with 17 bases between them. The CDR3 here is CATTGGYGNYGYTF. CDR3 sequence (DNA): TGCGCCACGACCGGTGGGTACGGAAACTATGGCTACACCTTC.

V and J are TRBV2 and TRBJ2-2; 13 nucleotides line up with TRBD2. The V and J ends lost 5 bases and 7 bases, in that order; junction bases with no gene match: 7. Germline CDR1 is SNHLY and CDR2 is FYNNEI. This CDR3 region has 16 residues. CDR3 sequence (DNA): TGTGCCAGCAGTCCCGGACTAGCGGGAGTAGGCGGGGAGCTGTTTTTT. Translated, it gives CASSPGLAGVGGELFF.

The V call is TRBV7-2, the J call TRBJ1-1; D ambiguous. The CDR3 contains 12 residues. Trimming cost V 7 bases and J 1 base, with 7 bases left between them. CDR1 SGHTA and CDR2 FQGNSA come from the germline V gene. The chain's CDR3 is CASTESNTEAFF. The CDR3, as DNA: TGTGCCAGCACAGAGTCGAACACTGAAGCTTTCTTT.

This clonotype was counted at least ten times. In nucleotides, the CDR3 is TGTGCCAGCAGTTACACCAGTCAGGGTAGGACTGAAGCTTTCTTT. It is translated as CASSYTSQGRTEAFF. V usage is TRBV6-5 and J usage is TRBJ1-1; a weak D match, TRBD1 (5 bases). Germline assignment: CDR1 MNHEY and CDR2 SVGAGI. The CDR3 has 15 amino acids. V was pared by 2 bases and J by 5 bases, with 15 bases between.

The table lists this clonotype with a few counts. The chain uses TRBV7-2 and TRBJ2-1; 7 nucleotides line up with TRBD2. Germline CDR1 SGHTA, CDR2 FQGNSA. There are 15 residues in the CDR3. V lost 5 bases, J lost 7 bases, and 11 bases stayed unmatched. This CDR3 is CASSPSRDYQNEQFF. Written as DNA, the CDR3 is TGTGCCAGCAGCCCGTCCCGGGACTACCAGAATGAGCAGTTCTTC.

In the case of this clonotype: A much larger clone lies one base from this, so it may be a read error. The gene calls are TRBV19 and TRBJ2-7; tentatively, D is TRBD2 (5 bases). From germline, CDR1 is LNHDA and CDR2 SQIVND (reference sequence). This CDR3 spans 13 amino acids. Deletions cut 5 bases from V and 3 bases from J, with 11 bases between. The CDR3 nucleotides read TGTGCCAGTAGTGCGGGTCTGGACTACGAGCAGTACTTC. This codes for CASSAGLDYEQYF.